Here is one T cell receptor (beta chain) with its context. As yet, its antigen is unknown. The PCR ran on 60 Vbeta and 13 Jbeta primers. Measured with immunoSEQ multiplex PCR; TCRdb has only the in-frame clones, and not every one. The data show 150,000 to 200,000 clones, roughly 80% seen once. Germline loops: CDR1 SGHTS, CDR2 YDEGEE. The CDR3 spans 12 residues. Deletions cut 2 bases from V and 3 bases from J, with 5 bases between. The data stem from a study of cytomegalovirus exposure and HLA in healthy donors. Study observations and caveats: In a later analysis, across HLA loci, associated TCR counts were highest for DRB1, lowest for HLA-C. In a later analysis, compared with equally common non-associated chains, HLA-associated beta chains were more expanded. Apparent HLA restriction characterized most CMV-associated TCR beta chains in a later analysis. Within the data, a cluster of highly shared sequence variants was likely a sequencing artifact.

The sample was PBMCs. The chain couples TRBV5-8 to TRBJ1-2; D call uncertain. The TCR originated in a male donor in good health and CMV-seronegative. CDR3: CASSFRDYGYTF. The DNA for the CDR3 is TGTGCCAGCAGCTTTAGAGACTATGGCTACACCTTC.